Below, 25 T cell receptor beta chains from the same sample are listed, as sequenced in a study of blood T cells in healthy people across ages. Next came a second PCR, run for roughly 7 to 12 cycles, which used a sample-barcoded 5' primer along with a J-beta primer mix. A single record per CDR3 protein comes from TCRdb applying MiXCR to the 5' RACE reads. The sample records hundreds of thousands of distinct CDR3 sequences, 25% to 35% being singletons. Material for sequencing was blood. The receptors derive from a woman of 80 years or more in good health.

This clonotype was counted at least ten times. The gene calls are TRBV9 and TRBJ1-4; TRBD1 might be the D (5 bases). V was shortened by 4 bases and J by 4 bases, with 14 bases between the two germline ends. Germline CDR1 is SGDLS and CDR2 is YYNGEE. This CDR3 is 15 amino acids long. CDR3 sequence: CASSPDPGNNEKLFF. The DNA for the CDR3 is TGTGCCAGCAGCCCAGATCCAGGGAATAATGAAAAACTGTTTTTT.

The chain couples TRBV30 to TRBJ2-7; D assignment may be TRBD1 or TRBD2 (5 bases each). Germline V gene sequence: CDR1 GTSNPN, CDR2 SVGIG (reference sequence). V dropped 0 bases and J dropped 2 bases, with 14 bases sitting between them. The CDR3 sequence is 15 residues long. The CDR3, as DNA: TGTGCCTGGAGTGTAACGGGGCAGCCTCCCTACGAGCAGTACTTC. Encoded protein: CAWSVTGQPPYEQYF. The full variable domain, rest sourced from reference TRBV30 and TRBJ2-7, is SQTIHQWPATLVQPVGSPLSLECTVEGTSNPNLYWYRQAAGRGLQLLFYSVGIGQISSEVPQNLSASRPQDRQFILSSKKLLLSDSGFYLCAWSVTGQPPYEQYFGPGTRLTVT.

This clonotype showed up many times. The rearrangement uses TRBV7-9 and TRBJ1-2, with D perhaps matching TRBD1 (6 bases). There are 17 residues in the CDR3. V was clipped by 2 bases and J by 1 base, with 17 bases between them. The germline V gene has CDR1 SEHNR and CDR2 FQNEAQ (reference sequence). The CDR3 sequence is CASSLTPDRISNYGYTF. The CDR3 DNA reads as TGTGCCAGCAGCTTAACCCCGGACAGAATAAGTAACTATGGCTACACCTTC.

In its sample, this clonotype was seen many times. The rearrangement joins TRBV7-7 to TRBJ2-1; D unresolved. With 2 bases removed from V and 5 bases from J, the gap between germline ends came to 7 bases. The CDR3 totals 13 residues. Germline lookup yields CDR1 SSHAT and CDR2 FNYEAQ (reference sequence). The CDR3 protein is CASSLQVDNEQFF. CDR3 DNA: TGTGCCAGCAGCTTACAGGTTGACAATGAGCAGTTCTTC.

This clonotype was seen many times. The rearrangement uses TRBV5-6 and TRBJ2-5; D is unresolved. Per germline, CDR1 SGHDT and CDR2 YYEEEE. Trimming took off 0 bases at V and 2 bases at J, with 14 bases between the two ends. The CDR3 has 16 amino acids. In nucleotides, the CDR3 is TGTGCCAGCAGCTTGGCCCCAATCGGAACACAAGAGACCCAGTACTTC. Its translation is CASSLAPIGTQETQYF.

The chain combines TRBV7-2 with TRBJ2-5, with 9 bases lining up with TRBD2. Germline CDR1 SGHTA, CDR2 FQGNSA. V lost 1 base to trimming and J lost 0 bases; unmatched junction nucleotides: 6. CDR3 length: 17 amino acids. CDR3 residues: CASSLVGLAGDQETQYF. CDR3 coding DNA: TGTGCCAGCAGCTTAGTCGGGTTAGCGGGGGACCAAGAGACCCAGTACTTC. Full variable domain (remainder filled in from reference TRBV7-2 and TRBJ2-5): GAGVSQSPSNKVTEKGKDVELRCDPISGHTALYWYRQSLGQGLEFLIYFQGNSAPDKSGLPSDRFSAERTGGSVSTLTIQRTQQEDSAVYLCASSLVGLAGDQETQYFGPGTRLLVL.

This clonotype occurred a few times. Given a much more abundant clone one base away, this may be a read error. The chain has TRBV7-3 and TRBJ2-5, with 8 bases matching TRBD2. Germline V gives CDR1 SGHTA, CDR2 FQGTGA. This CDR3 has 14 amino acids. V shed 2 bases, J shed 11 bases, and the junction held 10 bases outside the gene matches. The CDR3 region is CASSLAGGNNEQYF. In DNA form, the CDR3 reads TGTGCCAGCAGCTTAGCGGGGGGTAATAATGAGCAGTACTTC.

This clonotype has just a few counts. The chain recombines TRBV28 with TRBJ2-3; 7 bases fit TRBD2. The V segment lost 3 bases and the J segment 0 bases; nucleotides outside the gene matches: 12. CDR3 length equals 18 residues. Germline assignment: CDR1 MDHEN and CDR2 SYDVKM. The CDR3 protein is CASSFLGGTTSSTDTQYF. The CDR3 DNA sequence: TGTGCCAGCAGTTTTCTCGGCGGGACTACTTCTAGCACAGATACGCAGTATTTT.

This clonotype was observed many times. The CDR3 loop is CASNRDRVHEQYF. The CDR3 DNA sequence: TGTGCCAGCAACCGGGACAGGGTACACGAGCAGTACTTC. The rearrangement joins TRBV7-9 to TRBJ2-7; the match to TRBD1 covers 9 bases. Trimming at V came to 7 bases and at J to 5 bases, leaving 6 bases not matched to a gene. The germline V gene encodes CDR1 SEHNR and CDR2 FQNEAQ (reference sequence). This CDR3 has 13 amino acids. Variable domain in full (rest from reference TRBV7-9 and TRBJ2-7): DTGVSQNPRHKITKRGQNVTFRCDPISEHNRLYWYRQTLGQGPEFLTYFQNEAQLEKSRLLSDRFSAERPKGSFSTLEIQRTEQGDSAMYLCASNRDRVHEQYFGPGTRLTVT.

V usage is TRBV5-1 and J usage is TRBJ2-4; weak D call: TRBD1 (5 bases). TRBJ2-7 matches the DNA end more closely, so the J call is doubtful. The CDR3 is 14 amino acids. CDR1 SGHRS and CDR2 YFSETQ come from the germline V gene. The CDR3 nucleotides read TGCGCCAGCAGCGCGGCAGGGATTTCCTACGAGCAGTACTTC. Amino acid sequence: CASSAAGISYEQYF.

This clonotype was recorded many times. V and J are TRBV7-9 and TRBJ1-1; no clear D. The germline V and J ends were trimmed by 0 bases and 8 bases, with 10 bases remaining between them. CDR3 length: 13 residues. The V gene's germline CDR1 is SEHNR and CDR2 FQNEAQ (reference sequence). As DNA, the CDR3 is TGTGCCAGCAGCTTAGCTCGACACCTGGAAGCTTTCTTT. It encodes CASSLARHLEAFF. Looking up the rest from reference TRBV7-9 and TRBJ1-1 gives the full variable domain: DTGVSQNPRHKITKRGQNVTFRCDPISEHNRLYWYRQTLGQGPEFLTYFQNEAQLEKSRLLSDRFSAERPKGSFSTLEIQRTEQGDSAMYLCASSLARHLEAFFGQGTRLTVV.

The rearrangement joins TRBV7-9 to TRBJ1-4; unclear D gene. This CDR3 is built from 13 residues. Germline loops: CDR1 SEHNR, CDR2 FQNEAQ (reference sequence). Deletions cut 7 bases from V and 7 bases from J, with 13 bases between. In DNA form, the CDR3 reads TGTGCCAGCACCGGGTTATGGACTGAAAAACTGTTTTTT. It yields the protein CASTGLWTEKLFF.

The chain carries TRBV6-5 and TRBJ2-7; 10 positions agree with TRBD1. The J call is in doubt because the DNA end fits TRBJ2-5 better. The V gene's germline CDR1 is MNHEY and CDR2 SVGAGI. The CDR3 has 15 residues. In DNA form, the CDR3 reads TGTGCCAGCAGCTGGAGACAGGGGGCTTTCGAGACCCAGTACTTC. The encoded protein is CASSWRQGAFETQYF.

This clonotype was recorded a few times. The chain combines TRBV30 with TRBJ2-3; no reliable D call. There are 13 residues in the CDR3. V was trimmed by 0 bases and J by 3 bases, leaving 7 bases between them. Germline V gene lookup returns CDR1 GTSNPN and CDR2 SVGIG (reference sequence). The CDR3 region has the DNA TGTGCCTGGAGTGTATTGAGGACAGATACGCAGTATTTT. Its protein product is CAWSVLRTDTQYF.

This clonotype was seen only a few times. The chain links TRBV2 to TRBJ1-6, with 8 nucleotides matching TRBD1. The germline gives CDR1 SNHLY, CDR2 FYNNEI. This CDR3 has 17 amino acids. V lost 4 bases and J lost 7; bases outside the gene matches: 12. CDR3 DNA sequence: TGTGCCAGCAGTGGAGCTTTCCGGACAGGGAAGAATTCACCCCTCCACTTT. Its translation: CASSGAFRTGKNSPLHF.

The CDR3 here is CASRPTGVEYGYTF. The CDR3 nucleotides are TGTGCCAGCAGGCCGACAGGGGTTGAGTATGGCTACACCTTC. The chain recombines TRBV12-3 or TRBV12-4 with TRBJ1-2, with 8 bases that match TRBD1. V lost 6 bases to trimming and J lost 5 bases; unmatched junction nucleotides: 8. The CDR3 loop spans 14 amino acids.

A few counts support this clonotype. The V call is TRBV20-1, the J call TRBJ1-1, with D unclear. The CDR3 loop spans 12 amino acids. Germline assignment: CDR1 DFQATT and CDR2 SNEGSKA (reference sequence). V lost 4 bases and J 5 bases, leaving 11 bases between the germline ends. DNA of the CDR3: TGCAGTGCTACCCGGGGAAGAACTGAAGCTTTCTTT. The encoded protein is CSATRGRTEAFF.

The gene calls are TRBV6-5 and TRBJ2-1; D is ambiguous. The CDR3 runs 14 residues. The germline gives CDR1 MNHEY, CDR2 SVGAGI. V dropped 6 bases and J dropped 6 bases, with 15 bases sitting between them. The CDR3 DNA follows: TGTGCCAGCAGCCCCCGAGTCGGATCCAATGAGCAGTTCTTC. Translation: CASSPRVGSNEQFF.

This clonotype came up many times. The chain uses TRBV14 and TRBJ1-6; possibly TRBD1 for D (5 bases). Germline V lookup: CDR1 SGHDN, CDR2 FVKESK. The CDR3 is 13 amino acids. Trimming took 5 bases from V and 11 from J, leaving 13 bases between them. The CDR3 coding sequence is TGTGCCAGCAGCGGCCGGGACTGGACACCCCTCCACTTT. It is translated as CASSGRDWTPLHF. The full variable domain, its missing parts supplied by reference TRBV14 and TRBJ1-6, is EAGVTQFPSHSVIEKGQTVTLRCDPISGHDNLYWYRRVMGKEIKFLLHFVKESKQDESGMPNNRFLAERTGGTYSTLKVQPAELEDSGVYFCASSGRDWTPLHFGNGTRLTVT.

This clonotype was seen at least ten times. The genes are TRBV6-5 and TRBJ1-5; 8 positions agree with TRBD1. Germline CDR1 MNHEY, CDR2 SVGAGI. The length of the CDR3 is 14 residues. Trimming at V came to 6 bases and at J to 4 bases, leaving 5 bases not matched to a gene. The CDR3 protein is CASSGQGRNQPQHF. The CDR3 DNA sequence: TGTGCCAGCAGCGGACAGGGTCGTAATCAGCCCCAGCATTTT.

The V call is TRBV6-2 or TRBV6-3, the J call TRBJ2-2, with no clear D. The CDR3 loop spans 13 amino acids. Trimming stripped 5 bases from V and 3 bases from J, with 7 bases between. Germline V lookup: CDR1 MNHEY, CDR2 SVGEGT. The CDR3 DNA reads TGTGCCAGCAGTGGTCAGTACACCGGGGAGCTGTTTTTT. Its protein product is CASSGQYTGELFF.

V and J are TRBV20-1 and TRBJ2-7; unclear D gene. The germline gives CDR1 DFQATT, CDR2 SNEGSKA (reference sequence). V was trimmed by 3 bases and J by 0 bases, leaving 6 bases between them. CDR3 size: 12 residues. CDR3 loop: CSASLSSYEQYF. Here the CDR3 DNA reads TGCAGTGCTAGTCTCAGCTCCTACGAGCAGTACTTC.

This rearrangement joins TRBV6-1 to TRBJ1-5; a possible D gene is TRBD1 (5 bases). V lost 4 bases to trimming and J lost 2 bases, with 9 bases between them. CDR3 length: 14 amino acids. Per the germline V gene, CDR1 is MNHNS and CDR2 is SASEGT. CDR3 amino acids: CASSGGSRNQPQHF. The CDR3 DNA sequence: TGTGCCAGCAGTGGGGGGTCCCGCAATCAGCCCCAGCATTTT.

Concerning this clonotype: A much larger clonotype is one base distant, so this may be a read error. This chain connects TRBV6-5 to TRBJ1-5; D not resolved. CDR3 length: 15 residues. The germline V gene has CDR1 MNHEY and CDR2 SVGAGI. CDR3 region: CTSSYSGAGDQPQHF. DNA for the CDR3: TGTACCAGCAGTTACTCGGGAGCTGGGGATCAGCCCCAGCATTTT.

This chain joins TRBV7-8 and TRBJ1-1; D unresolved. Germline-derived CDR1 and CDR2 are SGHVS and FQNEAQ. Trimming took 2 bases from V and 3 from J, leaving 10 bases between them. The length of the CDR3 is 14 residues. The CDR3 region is CASSLTRSDTEAFF. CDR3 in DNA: TGTGCCAGCAGCTTAACGAGGTCGGACACTGAAGCTTTCTTT.